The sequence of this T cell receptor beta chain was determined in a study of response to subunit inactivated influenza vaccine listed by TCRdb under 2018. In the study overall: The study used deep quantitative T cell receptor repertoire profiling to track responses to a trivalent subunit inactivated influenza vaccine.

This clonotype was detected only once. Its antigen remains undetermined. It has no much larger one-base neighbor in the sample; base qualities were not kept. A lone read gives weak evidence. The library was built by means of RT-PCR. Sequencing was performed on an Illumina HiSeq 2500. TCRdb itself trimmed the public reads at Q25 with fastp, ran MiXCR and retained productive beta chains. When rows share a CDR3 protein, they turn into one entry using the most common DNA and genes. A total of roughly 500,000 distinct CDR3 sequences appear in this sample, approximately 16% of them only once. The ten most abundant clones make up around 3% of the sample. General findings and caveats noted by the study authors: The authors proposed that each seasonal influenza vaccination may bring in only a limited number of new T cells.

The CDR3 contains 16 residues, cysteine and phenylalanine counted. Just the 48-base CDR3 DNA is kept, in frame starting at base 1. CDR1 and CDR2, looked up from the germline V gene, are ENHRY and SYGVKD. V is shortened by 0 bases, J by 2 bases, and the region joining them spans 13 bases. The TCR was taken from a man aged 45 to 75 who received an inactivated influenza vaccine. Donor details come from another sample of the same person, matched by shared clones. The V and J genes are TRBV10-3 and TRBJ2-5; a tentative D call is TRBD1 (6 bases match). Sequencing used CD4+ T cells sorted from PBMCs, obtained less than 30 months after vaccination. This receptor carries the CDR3 CAISESSGAGQETQYF. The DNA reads TGTGCCATCAGTGAGTCGTCAGGGGCTGGGCAAGAGACCCAGTACTTC.